This entry features one TCR beta chain sequence. Using immunoSEQ multiplex PCR, the repertoire was profiled, and TCRdb retains in-frame clones only, with some absent. The data show 52,000 or so clones, 80% to 95% seen once. These data are taken from a study of T cell changes during pregnancy in multiple sclerosis. With 7 bases removed from V and 3 bases from J, the gap between germline ends came to 16 bases. The CDR3 spans 14 residues. The germline gives CDR1 MNHEY, CDR2 SMNVEV (reference sequence). This clonotype was obtained from a female donor with multiple sclerosis, enrolled in a pregnancy study. Material: CD4+ T cells from peripheral blood mononuclear cells, obtained in the second trimester of pregnancy. The chain employs TRBV27 and TRBJ2-7; no clear D gene. Here the CDR3 DNA reads TGTGCCAGCAAGGTTTCAGGTCGATACTACGAGCAGTACTTC. Its translation is CASKVSGRYYEQYF.